This paragraph covers one T cell receptor (beta chain) sequence. What it recognizes is unknown. The germline V gene encodes CDR1 SNHLY and CDR2 FYNNEI. Trimming removed 4 bases from V and 5 bases from J, with 5 bases in between. The CDR3 totals 11 residues. Cultured CD4+ T cell DNA underwent sequencing with the Oncomine TCR Beta short-read assay. Extraction of genomic DNA was performed on cultured CD4+ T cells. A single record per CDR3 protein comes from TCRdb applying MiXCR to the PCR reads. The sample includes several thousand distinct CDR3 sequences, around 28% of them seen just once. The treatment was: roughly 10-day PBMC culture with coronavirus spike peptide pools or control peptides (ViraFEST assay). The collection of CD4+ T cells from the unexposed donor took place before the COVID-19 pandemic (2011-2018). After about 11 days of culture, CD4+ T cells were negatively selected. Available cell numbers determined whether unexposed-donor CD4+ T cells were probed with SARS-CoV-2 S/N and four cold-coronavirus spikes.

This entry comes from a study of vaccination and CD4 T cells after COVID-19. Study overall: Diagnosis preceded the drawing of post-COVID samples by a median about 98 days (range 35 to 161). The cells were exposed to overlapping spike peptides originating from SARS-CoV-2, HCoV-NL63, HCoV-OC43 and HCoV-229E for stimulation.

The TCR sequence derives from a human donor in good health. The V gene is TRBV2, the J gene TRBJ2-5; no clear D gene. The sequenced sample consisted of CD4+ T cells from blood, cultured in vitro. The CDR3 reads CASSVGETQYF. In nucleotides, the CDR3 is TGTGCCAGCAGTGTCGGCGAGACCCAGTACTTC.